A single sample is the source of the 29 T cell receptor beta chains below, sequenced in a study of T cell responses to AZD1222 COVID-19 vaccine. Produced via immunoSEQ multiplex PCR; TCRdb's table is partial and in-frame only. The sample has approximately 80,000 clones; 90% are singletons. The sample consisted of peripheral blood, taken 28 days after the second AZD1222 dose. These receptors all stem from an adult who received the AZD1222 COVID-19 vaccine.

The chain couples TRBV24-1 to TRBJ1-2, with 7 bases matching TRBD1. CDR1 is KGHDR, CDR2 SFDVKD, per germline. The J segment lost 8 bases and the V segment lost 3 bases, leaving 5 bases of the junction unmatched. CDR3 length: 13 residues. This CDR3 is CATSDRQGLGYTF. CDR3 DNA: TGTGCCACCAGTGATAGACAGGGATTGGGCTACACCTTC.

The chain joins TRBV10-3 to TRBJ1-5, with D hard to call. This CDR3 has 14 amino acids. V was shortened by 3 bases and J by 5 bases, with 11 bases between the two germline ends. Germline V CDR1 and CDR2: ENHRY, SYGVKD. CDR3 DNA sequence: TGTGCCATCAGTGAAAACGCGGGATATCAGCCCCAGCATTTT. As protein: CAISENAGYQPQHF.

The gene calls are TRBV12-3 or TRBV12-4 and TRBJ2-7; D is undetermined. The CDR3 spans 13 residues. The ends were cut back, 3 bases at V and 1 base at J, with 7 bases in the middle. CDR3: CASSFLESYEQYF. The CDR3 DNA is TGTGCCAGCAGTTTTTTGGAATCCTACGAGCAGTACTTC.

CDR3 sequence (DNA): TGCGCCAGCAGCTTGGCGGTCGGGGGAAACACTGAAGCTTTCTTT. Translating gives CASSLAVGGNTEAFF. The chain joins TRBV5-1 to TRBJ1-1, with a weak D call TRBD1 (5 bases). Looked up from germline, CDR1 is SGHRS and CDR2 is YFSETQ. The CDR3 extends over 15 amino acids. Trimming left V 0 bases short and J 2 bases short, with 11 bases between.

The V call is TRBV7-8, the J call TRBJ1-4; D remains unclear. Trimming removed 5 bases at V and 0 bases at J, with 13 bases between. The CDR3 loop spans 16 amino acids. Per the germline V gene, CDR1 is SGHVS and CDR2 is FQNEAQ. CDR3 DNA: TGTGCCAGCAGCGCCTGGGGAAAGGCAACTAATGAAAAACTGTTTTTT. It yields the protein CASSAWGKATNEKLFF.

As concerns this clone: The junction shows a germline mismatch at one end, possibly a read error. This chain joins TRBV7-3 and TRBJ1-5, with a weak D call TRBD1 (6 bases). CDR1 is SGHTA and CDR2 is FQGTGA in the germline V gene. This CDR3 region has 16 residues. CDR3 sequence (DNA): TGTGCCAGCAGCCTAACCACAGGGAAGGGCGGGAAGCCCCAGCATTTT. Translated, it gives CASSLTTGKGGKPQHF.

On this clone itself: A read error may account for a junction end that differs from germline. The chain employs TRBV11-2 and TRBJ1-2; maybe TRBD1 (5 bases). CDR1 is SGHAT and CDR2 is FQNNGV in the germline V gene. The CDR3 extends over 13 amino acids. The CDR3 reads CASTKMQGDYPRF. CDR3 nucleotides: TGTGCCAGCACCAAGATGCAGGGCGATTACCCGAGATTC. Full variable domain (outside the CDR3, taken from reference TRBV11-2 and TRBJ1-2): EAGVAQSPRYKIIEKRQSVAFWCNPISGHATLYWYQQILGQGPKLLIQFQNNGVVDDSQLPKDRFSAERLKGVDSTLKIQPAKLEDSAVYLCASTKMQGDYPRFGSGTRLTVV.

The rearrangement uses TRBV19 and TRBJ2-7; D call uncertain. Germline CDR1 and CDR2: LNHDA and SQIVND (reference sequence). V was clipped by 1 base and J by 2 bases, with 12 bases between them. This CDR3 contains 15 residues. This CDR3 reads CASSIVATQAYEQYF. The CDR3 bases are TGTGCCAGTAGTATAGTCGCGACCCAGGCCTACGAGCAGTACTTC.

V and J are TRBV11-3 and TRBJ2-2; D might be TRBD2 (6 bases). Trimming cost V 8 bases and J 6 bases, with 7 bases left between them. Per germline, CDR1 SGHNT and CDR2 YENEEA. The CDR3 has 11 residues. The CDR3 DNA is TGTGCCAGCCGGGAGTCCGGGGAGCTGTTTTTT. As protein: CASRESGELFF.

This clone was seen a single time. The rearrangement links TRBV9 to TRBJ2-1, with TRBD2 matching 7 bases. Germline assignment: CDR1 SGDLS and CDR2 YYNGEE. Losses at the gene ends were 0 bases for V and 4 bases for J; bases not matched to a gene: 7. The CDR3 loop spans 16 amino acids. The CDR3 nucleotides are TGTGCCAGCAGCGTAGAGGCGGGGAGGGGATACAATGAGCAGTTCTTC. Protein: CASSVEAGRGYNEQFF. Full variable domain (rest looked up from reference TRBV9 and TRBJ2-1): DSGVTQTPKHLITATGQRVTLRCSPRSGDLSVYWYQQSLDQGLQFLIQYYNGEERAKGNILERFSAQQFPDLHSELNLSSLELGDSALYFCASSVEAGRGYNEQFFGPGTRLTVL.

The gene calls are TRBV20-1 and TRBJ2-6, with 7 bases identical to TRBD1. V trimming: 4 bases; J trimming: 2 bases; junction bases outside the gene matches: 2. This CDR3 is 14 amino acids long. Germline values: CDR1 DFQATT, CDR2 SNEGSKA (reference sequence). The CDR3 DNA is TGCAGTGCTATTGACAGGGCTGGGGCCAACGTCCTGACTTTC. Amino acid sequence: CSAIDRAGANVLTF.

V usage is TRBV30 and J usage is TRBJ2-2; no definite D call. CDR1 is GTSNPN and CDR2 is SVGIG in the germline V gene (reference sequence). The CDR3 is 13 residues long. V was shortened by 3 bases and J by 6 bases, with 11 bases between the two germline ends. The CDR3 loop is CAWSLILSGELFF. The CDR3 coding sequence is TGTGCCTGGAGCCTTATCTTGTCCGGGGAGCTGTTTTTT.

The rearrangement uses TRBV12-5 and TRBJ2-3, with 7 bases matching TRBD1. Germline V CDR1 and CDR2: LGHNT, FRNRAP. V lost 7 bases to trimming and J lost 2 bases; unmatched junction nucleotides: 9. The CDR3 spans 15 residues. The CDR3 coding sequence is TGTGCTAGTGCCAGGGACAGTCCACTCACAGATACGCAGTATTTT. The encoded protein is CASARDSPLTDTQYF.

The chain employs TRBV6-4 and TRBJ1-1, with a weak D call TRBD1 (5 bases). The CDR3 is 13 amino acids. CDR1 and CDR2 from the germline V gene are MRHNA and SNTAGT. Trimming removed 0 bases from V and 5 bases from J, with 7 bases in between. The CDR3 is CASSDSGGTEAFF. DNA for the CDR3: TGTGCCAGCAGTGACTCGGGGGGAACTGAAGCTTTCTTT.

The chain uses TRBV19 and TRBJ1-4; D is unclear. V lost 4 bases and J lost 0, with 12 bases in between. The CDR3 extends over 16 amino acids. Per the germline V gene, CDR1 is LNHDA and CDR2 is SQIVND (reference sequence). The CDR3 nucleotides read TGTGCCAGTAGTAGTGTTGGGCGGACAACTAATGAAAAACTGTTTTTT. This codes for CASSSVGRTTNEKLFF.

The chain combines TRBV7-2 with TRBJ2-2; D is possibly TRBD2 (5 bases). CDR1 SGHTA and CDR2 FQGNSA come from the germline V gene. Between the trimmed V and J ends, which lost 5 bases and 4 bases, there was a span of 14 bases. The CDR3 runs to 15 residues. The CDR3 is CASSPDGMGTGELFF. CDR3 nucleotide sequence: TGTGCCAGCAGCCCGGACGGGATGGGCACCGGGGAGCTGTTTTTT.

The rearrangement uses TRBV7-2 and TRBJ2-3; D may be TRBD1 or TRBD2 (5 bases each). Trimming took off 2 bases at V and 3 bases at J, with 15 bases between the two ends. This CDR3 spans 16 amino acids. Germline V gene lookup returns CDR1 SGHTA and CDR2 FQGNSA. DNA for the CDR3: TGTGCCAGCAGCTTATTTGGGGGAGTAGGTACAGATACGCAGTATTTT. Protein sequence: CASSLFGGVGTDTQYF.

To note about this clone: Different DNA sequences within this sample yield the same CDR3. The chain carries TRBV29-1 and TRBJ2-7; maybe TRBD1 (5 bases). V was clipped by 0 bases and J by 3 bases, with 6 bases between them. The CDR3 consists of 12 residues. Germline values: CDR1 SQVTM, CDR2 ANQGSEA. CDR3 coding DNA: TGCAGCGTTGAAGAAGGGGTCTACGAGCAGTACTTC. This translates into CSVEEGVYEQYF.

V and J are TRBV11-2 and TRBJ1-1; tentative D call: TRBD1 (5 bases). Germline-derived CDR1 and CDR2 are SGHAT and FQNNGV. This CDR3 has 13 amino acids. V gave up 4 bases and J gave up 1 base, with 7 bases separating them. CDR3 amino acids: CASSYGQNTEAFF. The DNA for the CDR3 is TGTGCCAGCAGCTATGGACAGAACACTGAAGCTTTCTTT.

The chain uses TRBV24-1 and TRBJ2-7; 9 bases map to TRBD1. Per the germline V gene, CDR1 is KGHDR and CDR2 is SFDVKD. This CDR3 has 15 residues. Unmatched junction bases numbered 9, after V lost 5 bases and J lost 5 bases. DNA for the CDR3: TGTGCCACCAGTGGTTCTACAGGGGGCTTCGACGAGCAGTACTTC. Translating it yields CATSGSTGGFDEQYF.

The chain links TRBV5-1 to TRBJ1-3; D not resolved. V gave up 2 bases and J gave up 1 base, with 13 bases separating them. The V gene's germline CDR1 is SGHRS and CDR2 YFSETQ. The CDR3 runs 16 residues. CDR3 nucleotides: TGCGCCAGCAGCTTTGGGTCGGGGAATTCTGGAAACACCATATATTTT. Protein product: CASSFGSGNSGNTIYF.

The chain recombines TRBV7-8 with TRBJ1-1; 8 bases line up with TRBD1. Per germline, CDR1 SGHVS and CDR2 FQNEAQ. The length of the CDR3 is 15 residues. The ends lost 5 bases at V and 4 bases at J; junction bases unmatched: 9. Written as DNA, the CDR3 is TGTGCCAGCAGCGCCTCGACAGGGGAGAGCACTGAAGCTTTCTTT. Translated, it gives CASSASTGESTEAFF.

This clone was found a few times. This chain links TRBV11-3 with TRBJ1-2; D is possibly TRBD1 (6 bases). Germline values: CDR1 SGHNT, CDR2 YENEEA. V lost 2 bases and J 3 bases, leaving 16 bases between the germline ends. CDR3 length: 16 residues. CDR3 sequence reads: CASSLPQGGSDYGYTF. CDR3 nucleotides: TGTGCCAGCAGCTTACCACAAGGGGGGTCTGACTATGGCTACACCTTC.

This chain links TRBV4-2 with TRBJ2-7; 12 positions agree with TRBD2. The CDR3 extends over 16 amino acids. Germline V gene sequence: CDR1 LGHNA, CDR2 YNFKEQ. The trim removed 0 bases at V and 5 bases at J, leaving 5 bases unmatched. The DNA of the CDR3 is TGTGCCAGCAGCCAAGAACGGACTAGCGGGACCAACGAGCAGTACTTC. Translating gives CASSQERTSGTNEQYF.

The rearrangement joins TRBV5-5 to TRBJ1-2; tentative D call: TRBD1 (5 bases). V gave up 4 bases and J gave up 6 bases, with 13 bases separating them. The CDR3 is 13 amino acids. Germline loops: CDR1 SGHKS, CDR2 YYEKEE (reference sequence). DNA of the CDR3: TGTGCCAGCAGCCCCGACGGGGGAAATGGCTACACCTTC. Its protein product is CASSPDGGNGYTF. The variable domain in full, with the rest retrieved from reference TRBV5-5 and TRBJ1-2, is DAGVTQSPTHLIKTRGQQVTLRCSPISGHKSVSWYQQVLGQGPQFIFQYYEKEERGRGNFPDRFSARQFPNYSSELNVNALLLGDSALYLCASSPDGGNGYTFGSGTRLTVV.

The rearrangement joins TRBV11-3 to TRBJ1-2; 7 positions match TRBD1. The CDR3 sequence is 17 residues long. CDR1 is SGHNT, CDR2 YENEEA, per germline. J lost 5 bases, V lost 0 bases, and 12 bases had no gene match. CDR3 sequence reads: CASSLDSRGGRGYGYTF. The CDR3 nucleotides are TGTGCCAGCAGCTTAGATTCGAGAGGGGGCCGTGGGTATGGCTACACCTTC. Supplemented by reference TRBV11-3 and TRBJ1-2, the full variable domain reads EAGVVQSPRYKIIEKKQPVAFWCNPISGHNTLYWYLQNLGQGPELLIRYENEEAVDDSQLPKDRFSAERLKGVDSTLKIQPAELGDSAVYLCASSLDSRGGRGYGYTFGSGTRLTVV.

The chain links TRBV30 to TRBJ1-3, with D unresolved. This CDR3 has 14 residues. Trimming pared 3 bases from V and 0 bases from J, leaving 9 bases between. CDR1 and CDR2 (germline): GTSNPN, SVGIG (reference sequence). The DNA of the CDR3 is TGTGCCTGGAGCACCGGGATCTCTGGAAACACCATATATTTT. This encodes CAWSTGISGNTIYF.

The CDR3 bases are TGTGCCAGCAGCTTAAACATCTACAATGAGCAGTTCTTC. Encoded protein: CASSLNIYNEQFF. V gene TRBV7-3 combines with J gene TRBJ2-1; D unclear. Germline assignment: CDR1 SGHTA and CDR2 FQGTGA. Deletions cut 1 base from V and 3 bases from J, with 4 bases between. The CDR3 sequence is 13 residues long.

The chain is built from TRBV9 and TRBJ2-7; D not certain. The CDR3 is made up of 13 amino acids. Germline V lookup: CDR1 SGDLS, CDR2 YYNGEE. Trimming took off 4 bases at V and 3 bases at J, with 11 bases between the two ends. The CDR3 DNA reads TGTGCCAGCAGCCCCCCCGTAAGCTACGAGCAGTACTTC. Encoded protein: CASSPPVSYEQYF.